The 18 T cell receptor beta chains presented below share a single source sample, sequenced in a study of tumor-infiltrating lymphocytes in primary liver carcinoma. The researchers obtained blood RNA from unsorted whole blood and also extracted germline DNA. From around 0.5 ug of total RNA, TCR beta-specific cDNA was reverse-transcribed using a constant-region primer. Three-round nested multiplex PCR performed with slightly modified ARM-PCR produced the TCR beta libraries. Forward primers for TRBV1-TRBV30 and a C-beta reverse primer served the first two PCR rounds, at about 11 cycles each. One entry per CDR3 protein results from TCRdb running MiXCR on the multiplex PCR reads. The table lists just over 300,000 distinct CDR3 sequences, almost 60% of them singletons. The sample taken for sequencing was peripheral blood. All receptors derive from a young woman with primary liver carcinoma and hepatitis B virus infection.

This clonotype came up many times. This sequence joins TRBV12-3 or TRBV12-4 and TRBJ2-7, with TRBD2 identical over 8 bases. After removal of 3 bases from V and 2 bases from J, the junction contained 6 bases not matched to a gene. This CDR3 has 15 residues. The CDR3 reads CASSFRVGRAYEQYF. CDR3 nucleotide sequence: TGTGCCAGCAGTTTTAGGGTCGGGAGGGCCTACGAGCAGTACTTC.

Comments on this clonotype: This could be a read error, since a much larger clone is one nucleotide away. This is likely a read error, given that the CDR3 carries no conserved phenylalanine or tryptophan at its end. The chain joins TRBV12-3 or TRBV12-4 to TRBJ2-1; 12 bases match TRBD1. Trimming cost V 8 bases and J 9 bases; bases outside gene matches: 8. The CDR3 totals 14 residues. CDR3 in amino acids: CASYSGTGGVEQFS. Written as DNA, the CDR3 is TGTGCCAGCTATTCCGGGACAGGGGGCGTTGAGCAGTTCTCC.

Notes on this clonotype: The junction shows a germline mismatch at one end, possibly a read error. The chain's CDR3 is CASSSHPAGVTDTQCF. The CDR3, as DNA: TGTGCCAGCAGCTCTCACCCAGCGGGAGTCACAGACACGCAGTGTTTT. This chain uses TRBV11-2 with TRBJ2-3, with 8 nucleotides matching TRBD2. CDR3 size: 16 residues. Germline V lookup: CDR1 SGHAT, CDR2 FQNNGV.

This clonotype came up many times. The chain couples TRBV11-2 to TRBJ2-7; 10 nucleotides match TRBD2. This CDR3 has 17 residues. V was pared by 0 bases and J by 7 bases, with 12 bases of the junction left unmatched. CDR1 SGHAT and CDR2 FQNNGV come from the germline V gene. CDR3 nucleotide sequence: TGTGCCAGCAGCTTAGACATCACGGGACTAGCGAATTTGGAGCAGTACTTC. Translation: CASSLDITGLANLEQYF.

This clonotype was picked up many times. The rearrangement links TRBV11-2 to TRBJ1-2; D may be TRBD1 (5 bases). V was pared by 4 bases and J by 2 bases, with 8 bases between. Germline V CDR1 and CDR2: SGHAT, FQNNGV. CDR3 length: 13 residues. The CDR3: CASSWGNNYGYTF. The DNA for the CDR3 is TGTGCCAGCAGCTGGGGGAACAACTATGGCTACACCTTC.

The sample holds many counts of this clonotype. J is TRBJ1-1 and V is TRBV6-6; D is ambiguous. Trimming pared 6 bases from V and 1 base from J, leaving 6 bases between. The CDR3 has 12 amino acids. Germline V gene sequence: CDR1 MNHNY, CDR2 SVGAGI (reference sequence). The CDR3 is CASRTENTEAFF. In DNA form, the CDR3 reads TGTGCCAGCAGGACGGAGAACACTGAAGCTTTCTTT.

Concerning this clonotype itself: Being one base from a much bigger clone, this may be a read error. The genes are TRBV4-3 and TRBJ2-7; tentatively, D is TRBD1 (5 bases). There are 14 residues in the CDR3. Germline assignment: CDR1 LGHNA and CDR2 YSLEER. V was shortened by 0 bases and J by 8 bases, with 14 bases between the two germline ends. In DNA, the CDR3 is TGCGCCAGCAGCCAAGATATTAGACAGTTTAAGCAGTACTTC. This translates into CASSQDIRQFKQYF.

Worth noting for this clonotype: Being one base from a much bigger clone, this may be a read error. This chain uses TRBV14 with TRBJ2-1, with 10 bases fitting TRBD2. The germline V gene encodes CDR1 SGHDN and CDR2 FVKESK. The CDR3 is made up of 13 amino acids. The chain's CDR3 is CASSQSLSGRARF. CDR3 DNA: TGTGCCAGCAGCCAATCACTCAGCGGGAGGGCCCGGTTC.

This clonotype has a single count. Likely a read error: the CDR3 ends without its conserved phenylalanine or tryptophan. For the CDR3, the DNA is TGTGCCTGGATTATTGCGGGGGGTTACACTGAAGCTTTCCTT. Protein: CAWIIAGGYTEAFL. The chain links TRBV30 to TRBJ1-1; perhaps TRBD1 as D (5 bases). The CDR3 runs 14 residues. Per the germline V gene, CDR1 is GTSNPN and CDR2 is SVGIG (reference sequence). Trimming pared 4 bases from V and 3 bases from J, leaving 15 bases between.

This clonotype was found a few times. One base away lies a much larger clone, so this may be a sequencing read error. The V and J genes are TRBV29-1 and TRBJ2-1, with 8 nucleotides matching TRBD2. The CDR3 extends over 11 amino acids. Looked up from germline, CDR1 is SQVTM and CDR2 is ANQGSEA. The CDR3 reads CSCSGKHEQLF. Written as DNA, the CDR3 is TGCAGCTGTAGCGGGAAGCATGAGCAGCTCTTC.

The V and J genes are TRBV4-2 and TRBJ1-2; D ambiguous. The length of the CDR3 is 11 residues. CDR1 LGHNA and CDR2 YNFKEQ come from the germline V gene. Between the trimmed V and J ends, which lost 0 bases and 11 bases, there was a span of 7 bases. The CDR3 loop is CASSQEFDYTF. The CDR3 DNA sequence: TGTGCCAGCAGCCAAGAGTTTGATTACACCTTC.

The chain joins TRBV24-1 to TRBJ2-3, with 9 bases that match TRBD1. With 5 bases clipped from V and 6 bases from J, the junction kept 8 bases outside the gene matches. Germline V lookup: CDR1 KGHDR, CDR2 SFDVKD. This CDR3 has 15 amino acids. The CDR3 here is CATSGGDRAADTQYF. The CDR3 nucleotides read TGTGCCACCAGTGGTGGGGACAGGGCCGCGGATACGCAGTATTTT.

This clonotype came up a few times. V gene TRBV28 combines with J gene TRBJ1-4, with D possibly being TRBD1 (5 bases). Trimming shortened V by 4 bases and J by 6 bases, and 12 bases separated the two germline ends. The CDR3 spans 14 residues. Germline CDR1 MDHEN, CDR2 SYDVKM. CDR3 sequence reads: CASSWDQADEKLFF. CDR3 sequence (DNA): TGTGCCAGCAGTTGGGACCAGGCGGATGAAAAACTGTTTTTT. The full variable domain, rest sourced from reference TRBV28 and TRBJ1-4, is DVKVTQSSRYLVKRTGEKVFLECVQDMDHENMFWYRQDPGLGLRLIYFSYDVKMKEKGDIPEGYSVSREKKERFSLILESASTNQTSMYLCASSWDQADEKLFFGSGTQLSVL.

In regard to this clonotype: This may be a read error: a much more frequent sequence differs by one nucleotide. CDR3 protein: CTSSLGVRGGTDTQYF. The CDR3, as DNA: TGTACCAGCAGCTTAGGCGTTCGCGGGGGCACAGATACGCAGTATTTT. V and J are TRBV11-2 and TRBJ2-3; maybe TRBD2 (6 bases). The CDR3 runs to 16 residues. CDR1 is SGHAT and CDR2 is FQNNGV in the germline V gene.

The chain combines TRBV6-2 or TRBV6-3 with TRBJ2-3, with a tentative D call TRBD2 (7 bases). The CDR3 covers 17 residues. V shed 0 bases and J shed 2 bases, with 15 bases lying between them. The germline gives CDR1 MNHEY, CDR2 SVGEGT. This CDR3 is CASSYSLGGGVTDTQYF. As DNA, the CDR3 is TGTGCCAGCAGTTACTCCCTCGGAGGGGGGGTCACAGATACGCAGTATTTT.

This clonotype was picked up one time. Mismatch with germline at one junction end may stem from a read error. This chain uses TRBV6-1 with TRBJ2-3; no clear D gene. Per the germline V gene, CDR1 is MNHNS and CDR2 is SASEGT. The CDR3 is made up of 16 amino acids. CDR3: CTSSLMGNSGTDTQYF. The CDR3 nucleotides are TGTACCAGCAGTTTGATGGGGAACAGTGGCACAGATACGCAGTATTTT.

A word on this clonotype: Sequence at one end of the junction differs from germline and may be a read error. This chain links TRBV2 with TRBJ1-1; D is undetermined. Germline-derived CDR1 and CDR2 are SNHLY and FYNNEI. CDR3 length equals 11 residues. In DNA form, the CDR3 reads TGTACCAGCAGAGAGTACACTGAAGCTTTCTTT. Its protein is CTSREYTEAFF.

Note on this clonotype: One end of the junction is discordant with germline, which a read error may explain. The chain has TRBV6-5 and TRBJ1-1; perhaps TRBD1 as D (6 bases). Per germline, CDR1 MNHEY and CDR2 SVGAGI. The CDR3 loop spans 12 amino acids. This CDR3 reads CASDLGGTEAVF. In DNA, the CDR3 is TGTGCCAGCGATCTAGGGGGTACTGAAGCTGTCTTT.